This TCR beta chain was identified in a study of T cell repertoires in aging, cancer and after chemotherapy. Study summary: Donors were grouped into six age bands spanning 30 or younger through 70 or older. Paired samples before and after chemotherapy came from glioblastoma patients receiving temozolomide-based therapy.

Unmatched junction bases numbered 8, after V lost 5 bases and J lost 4 bases. CDR1 and CDR2 from the germline V gene are SGHNT and YYREEE (reference sequence). This CDR3 region has 15 residues. Points on this clonotype: Antigen unknown.

TRB rearrangements spanning V, D and J were amplified using mixed TRB-A/B primers. Using its own MiXCR run on the multiplex PCR reads, TCRdb lists one record per CDR3 protein. The sample carries about 4,600 distinct CDR3 sequences, roughly a quarter recorded once. Points from the study as a whole: Loss of evenness, beyond lost richness, contributed to age-related TCR diversity decline in cancer patients. Age-matched healthy donors had significantly more diverse, less clonal blood TCR repertoires than untreated cancer patients.

Amplification of TCR beta used genomic DNA extracted from peripheral blood. This clonotype originated in a human donor with a solid tumor. Sequencing was done on a sample of blood. The gene calls are TRBV5-4 and TRBJ2-5, with 10 positions matching TRBD2. The CDR3, as DNA: TGTGCCAGCAGGCGCAGCGGGGGGGCAGGAGAGACCCAGTACTTC. Translating it yields CASRRSGGAGETQYF.